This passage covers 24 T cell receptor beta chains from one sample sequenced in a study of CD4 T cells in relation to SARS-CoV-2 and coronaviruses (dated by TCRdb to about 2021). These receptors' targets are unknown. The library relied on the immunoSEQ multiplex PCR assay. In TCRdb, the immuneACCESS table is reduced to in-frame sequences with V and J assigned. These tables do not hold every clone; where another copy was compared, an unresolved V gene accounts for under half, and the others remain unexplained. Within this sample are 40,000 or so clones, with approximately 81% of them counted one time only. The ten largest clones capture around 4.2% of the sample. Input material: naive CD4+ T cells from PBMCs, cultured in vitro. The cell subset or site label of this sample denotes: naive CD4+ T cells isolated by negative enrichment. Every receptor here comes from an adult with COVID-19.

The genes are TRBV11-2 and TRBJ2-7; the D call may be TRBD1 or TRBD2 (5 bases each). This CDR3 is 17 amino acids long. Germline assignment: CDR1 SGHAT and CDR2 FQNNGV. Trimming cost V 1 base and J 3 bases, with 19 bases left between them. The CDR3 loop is CASSLVPGTPVLYEQYF. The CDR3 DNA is TGTGCCAGCAGCTTAGTCCCCGGGACCCCTGTCCTCTACGAGCAGTACTTC.

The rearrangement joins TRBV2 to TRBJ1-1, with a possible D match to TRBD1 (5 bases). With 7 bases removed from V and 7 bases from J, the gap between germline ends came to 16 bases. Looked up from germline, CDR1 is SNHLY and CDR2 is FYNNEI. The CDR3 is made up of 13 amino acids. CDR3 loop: CASTEGLIGEAFF. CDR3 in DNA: TGTGCCAGCACCGAGGGGTTAATTGGTGAAGCTTTCTTT.

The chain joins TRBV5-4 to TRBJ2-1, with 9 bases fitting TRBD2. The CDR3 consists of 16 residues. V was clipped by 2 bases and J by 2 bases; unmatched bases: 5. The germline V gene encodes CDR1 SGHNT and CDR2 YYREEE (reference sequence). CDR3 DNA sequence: TGTGCCAGCAGCTTTCGTAGCGGGAGAGCCTACAATGAGCAGTTCTTC. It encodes CASSFRSGRAYNEQFF.

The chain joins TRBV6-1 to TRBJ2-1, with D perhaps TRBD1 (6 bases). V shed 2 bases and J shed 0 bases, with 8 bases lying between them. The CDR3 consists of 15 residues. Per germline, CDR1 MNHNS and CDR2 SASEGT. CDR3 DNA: TGTGCCAGCAGTGAACAGGGGCCCTCCTACAATGAGCAGTTCTTC. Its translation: CASSEQGPSYNEQFF.

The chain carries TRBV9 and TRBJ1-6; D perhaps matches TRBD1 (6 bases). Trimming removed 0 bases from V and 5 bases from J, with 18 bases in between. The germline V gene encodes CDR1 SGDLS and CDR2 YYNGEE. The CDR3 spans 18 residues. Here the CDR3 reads CASSVDLGSDSNNSPLHF. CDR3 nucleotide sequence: TGTGCCAGCAGCGTAGACCTCGGTTCGGACAGCAATAATTCACCCCTCCACTTT.

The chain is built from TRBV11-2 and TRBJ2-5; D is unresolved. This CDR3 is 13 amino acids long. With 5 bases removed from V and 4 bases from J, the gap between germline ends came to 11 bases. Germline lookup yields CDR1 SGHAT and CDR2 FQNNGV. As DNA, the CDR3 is TGTGCCAGCAGCATTACTACCCCAGAGACCCAGTACTTC. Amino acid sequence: CASSITTPETQYF.

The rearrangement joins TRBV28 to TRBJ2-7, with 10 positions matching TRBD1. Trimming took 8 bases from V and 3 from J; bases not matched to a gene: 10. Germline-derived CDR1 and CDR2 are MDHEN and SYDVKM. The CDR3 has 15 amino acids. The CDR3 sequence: CASRHFGTGDYEQYF. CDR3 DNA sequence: TGTGCCAGCCGGCATTTCGGGACAGGGGACTACGAGCAGTACTTC.

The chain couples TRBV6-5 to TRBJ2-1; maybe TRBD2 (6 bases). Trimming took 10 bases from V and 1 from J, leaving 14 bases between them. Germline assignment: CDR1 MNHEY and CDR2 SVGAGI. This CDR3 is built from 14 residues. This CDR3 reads CAIRRGISYNEQFF. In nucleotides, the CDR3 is TGTGCCATCCGACGGGGGATTTCCTACAATGAGCAGTTCTTC.

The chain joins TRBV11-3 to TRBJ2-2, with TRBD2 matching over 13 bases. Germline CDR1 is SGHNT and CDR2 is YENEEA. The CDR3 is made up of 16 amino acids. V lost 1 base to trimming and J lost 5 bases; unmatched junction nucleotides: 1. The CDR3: CASSLGLAGGTGELFF. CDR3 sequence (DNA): TGTGCCAGCAGCTTAGGACTAGCGGGAGGAACCGGGGAGCTGTTTTTT. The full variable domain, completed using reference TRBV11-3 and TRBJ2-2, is EAGVVQSPRYKIIEKKQPVAFWCNPISGHNTLYWYLQNLGQGPELLIRYENEEAVDDSQLPKDRFSAERLKGVDSTLKIQPAELGDSAVYLCASSLGLAGGTGELFFGEGSRLTVL.

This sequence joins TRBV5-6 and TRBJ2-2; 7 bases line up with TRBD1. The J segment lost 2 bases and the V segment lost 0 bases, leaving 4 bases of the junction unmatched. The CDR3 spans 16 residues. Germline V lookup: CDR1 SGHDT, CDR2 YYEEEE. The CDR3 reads CASSLGSGGNTGELFF. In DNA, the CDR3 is TGTGCCAGCAGCTTGGGATCAGGGGGAAACACCGGGGAGCTGTTTTTT.

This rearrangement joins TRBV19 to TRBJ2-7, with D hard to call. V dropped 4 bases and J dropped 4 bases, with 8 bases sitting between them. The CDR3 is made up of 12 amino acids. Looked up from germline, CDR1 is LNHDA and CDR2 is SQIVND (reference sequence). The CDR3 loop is CASSTAPYEQYF. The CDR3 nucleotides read TGTGCCAGTAGTACCGCTCCTTACGAGCAGTACTTC.

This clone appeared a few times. The CDR3 sequence: CASSPMTSGSYLAYEQYF. The DNA of the CDR3 is TGTGCCAGCAGTCCGATGACTAGCGGGAGTTATCTCGCCTACGAGCAGTACTTC. The genes are TRBV27 and TRBJ2-7; 12 nucleotides align to TRBD2. Germline-derived CDR1 and CDR2 are MNHEY and SMNVEV (reference sequence). V shed 5 bases and J 2 bases; nucleotides not matched to a gene: 13. The CDR3 is made up of 18 amino acids.

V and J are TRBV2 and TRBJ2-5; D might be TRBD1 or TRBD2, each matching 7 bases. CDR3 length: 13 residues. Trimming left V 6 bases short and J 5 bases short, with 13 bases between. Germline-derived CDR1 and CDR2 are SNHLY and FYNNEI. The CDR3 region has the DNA TGTGCCAGCAGCGGTCAGGGGGGGGAGACCCAGTACTTC. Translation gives CASSGQGGETQYF.

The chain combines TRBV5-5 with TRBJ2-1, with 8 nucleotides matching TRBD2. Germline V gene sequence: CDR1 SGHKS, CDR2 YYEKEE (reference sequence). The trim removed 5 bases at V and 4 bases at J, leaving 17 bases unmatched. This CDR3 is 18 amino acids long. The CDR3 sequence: CASRVSFGRAVGYNEQFF. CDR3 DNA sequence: TGTGCCAGCAGGGTATCCTTCGGGAGGGCCGTGGGTTACAATGAGCAGTTCTTC.

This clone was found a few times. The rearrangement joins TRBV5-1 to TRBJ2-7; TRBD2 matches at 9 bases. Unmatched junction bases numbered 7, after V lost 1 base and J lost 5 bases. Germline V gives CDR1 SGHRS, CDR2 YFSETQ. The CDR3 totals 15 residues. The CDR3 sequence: CASSLTSGPVDEQYF. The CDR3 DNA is TGCGCCAGCAGCTTGACTAGCGGGCCGGTGGACGAGCAGTACTTC. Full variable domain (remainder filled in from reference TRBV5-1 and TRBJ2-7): KAGVTQTPRYLIKTRGQQVTLSCSPISGHRSVSWYQQTPGQGLQFLFEYFSETQRNKGNFPGRFSGRQFSNSRSEMNVSTLELGDSALYLCASSLTSGPVDEQYFGPGTRLTVT.

This CDR3 is CASSLTLLNSDTQYF. CDR3 DNA sequence: TGTGCCAGCAGTTTGACTCTGCTAAACTCAGATACGCAGTATTTT. J is TRBJ2-3 and V is TRBV28; D remains unclear. Trimming shortened V by 3 bases and J by 4 bases, and 14 bases separated the two germline ends. This CDR3 spans 15 amino acids. CDR1 and CDR2 from the germline V gene are MDHEN and SYDVKM. The full variable domain, rest sourced from reference TRBV28 and TRBJ2-3, is DVKVTQSSRYLVKRTGEKVFLECVQDMDHENMFWYRQDPGLGLRLIYFSYDVKMKEKGDIPEGYSVSREKKERFSLILESASTNQTSMYLCASSLTLLNSDTQYFGPGTRLTVL.

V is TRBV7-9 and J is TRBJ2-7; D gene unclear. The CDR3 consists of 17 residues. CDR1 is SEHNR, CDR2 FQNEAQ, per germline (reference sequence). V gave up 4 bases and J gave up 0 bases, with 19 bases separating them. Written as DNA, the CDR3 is TGTGCCAGCAGCTCACTCTCTAGAATTTTAAGCTCCTACGAGCAGTACTTC. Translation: CASSSLSRILSSYEQYF.

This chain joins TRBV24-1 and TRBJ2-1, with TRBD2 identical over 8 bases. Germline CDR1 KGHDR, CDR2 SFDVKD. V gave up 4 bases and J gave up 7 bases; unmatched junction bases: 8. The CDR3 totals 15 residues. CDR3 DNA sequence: TGTGCCACCAGTGACCGACTAGCGCTAAGGAATGAGCAGTTCTTC. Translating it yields CATSDRLALRNEQFF.

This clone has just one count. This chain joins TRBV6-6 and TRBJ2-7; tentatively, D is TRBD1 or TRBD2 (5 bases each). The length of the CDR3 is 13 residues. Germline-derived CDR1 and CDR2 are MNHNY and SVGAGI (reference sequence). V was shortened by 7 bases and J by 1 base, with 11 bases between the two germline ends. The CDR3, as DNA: TGTGCCAGCACCCGGGACGCATCCTACGAGCAGTACTTC. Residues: CASTRDASYEQYF.

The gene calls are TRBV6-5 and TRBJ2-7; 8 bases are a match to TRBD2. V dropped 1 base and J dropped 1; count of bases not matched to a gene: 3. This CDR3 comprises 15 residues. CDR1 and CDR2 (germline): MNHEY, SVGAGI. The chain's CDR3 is CASSYLAGSSYEQYF. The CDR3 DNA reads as TGTGCCAGCAGTTACTTAGCGGGATCTTCCTACGAGCAGTACTTC.

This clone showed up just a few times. The CDR3 region is CASSETGLPYNEQFF. The CDR3 coding sequence is TGTGCCAGCAGTGAGACAGGTCTACCCTACAATGAGCAGTTCTTC. The rearrangement uses TRBV6-1 and TRBJ2-1; a weak D match, TRBD1 (6 bases). The V gene lost 3 bases and the J gene lost 2 bases, with 11 bases spanning the gap. Germline V lookup: CDR1 MNHNS, CDR2 SASEGT. The CDR3 is 15 amino acids.

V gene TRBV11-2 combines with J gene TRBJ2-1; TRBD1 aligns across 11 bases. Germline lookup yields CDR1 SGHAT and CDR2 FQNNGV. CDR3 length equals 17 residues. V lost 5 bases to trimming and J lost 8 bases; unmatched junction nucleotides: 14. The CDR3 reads CASSLGTGGIARDEQFF. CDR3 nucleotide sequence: TGTGCCAGCAGCCTAGGGACAGGGGGTATAGCGAGGGATGAGCAGTTCTTC.

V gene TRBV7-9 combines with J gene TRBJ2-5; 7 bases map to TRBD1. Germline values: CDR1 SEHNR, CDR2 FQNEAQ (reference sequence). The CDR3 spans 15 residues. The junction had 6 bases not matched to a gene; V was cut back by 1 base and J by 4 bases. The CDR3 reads CASSLEATGIETQYF. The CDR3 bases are TGTGCCAGCAGCTTAGAAGCGACAGGGATAGAGACCCAGTACTTC.

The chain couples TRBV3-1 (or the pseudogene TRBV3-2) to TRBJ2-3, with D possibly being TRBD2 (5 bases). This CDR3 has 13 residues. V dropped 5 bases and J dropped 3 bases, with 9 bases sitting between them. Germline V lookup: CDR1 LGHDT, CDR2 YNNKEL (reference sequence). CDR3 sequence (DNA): TGTGCCAGCAGCTCGGGGTTGACAGATACGCAGTATTTT. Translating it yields CASSSGLTDTQYF.